Listed here are 6 T cell receptor beta chains from one sample, sequenced in a study of beta chain features in type 1 diabetes (dated by TCRdb to the late 2010s). The library relied on the immunoSEQ multiplex PCR assay. The entire isolated RNA was reverse transcribed using the High Capacity cDNA Reverse Transcription Kit, and thus expressed TCRB transcripts were sequenced. As stored in TCRdb, this immuneACCESS dataset retains in-frame rearrangements with V and J assigned. A fraction of the clones does not appear; measured against another copy, unresolved V genes explain less than half of the discrepancy, and the remainder lacks a known reason. The sample contains about 140,000 clones, 6% to 7.5% of them found a single time. Roughly 1.5% of the sample lies in the top ten. The source material was central memory CD4+ T cells from blood. The receptors here all came from a woman in her 30s in good health.

This clone appeared many times. This chain uses TRBV7-2 with TRBJ2-3; TRBD2 matches at 12 bases. The CDR3 runs 14 residues. Losses at the gene ends were 8 bases for V and 2 bases for J; bases not matched to a gene: 2. Germline V CDR1 and CDR2: SGHTA, FQGNSA. The CDR3 region has the DNA TGTGCCAGCGGACTAGCGGGGCCCACAGATACGCAGTATTTT. Amino acid sequence: CASGLAGPTDTQYF. The complete variable domain, with remaining parts taken from reference TRBV7-2 and TRBJ2-3, reads GAGVSQSPSNKVTEKGKDVELRCDPISGHTALYWYRQSLGQGLEFLIYFQGNSAPDKSGLPSDRFSAERTGGSVSTLTIQRTQQEDSAVYLCASGLAGPTDTQYFGPGTRLTVL.

In this sample, this clone turned up many times. J is TRBJ2-7 and V is TRBV30; TRBD2 might be the D (5 bases). V lost 1 base to trimming and J lost 4 bases, with 5 bases between them. The germline CDR1 and CDR2 sequences are GTSNPN and SVGIG (reference sequence). The CDR3 loop spans 11 amino acids. For the CDR3, the DNA is TGTGCCTGGAGTGGGAGGTACGAGCAGTACTTC. Translation: CAWSGRYEQYF. The entire variable domain, with the rest obtained from reference TRBV30 and TRBJ2-7, is as follows: SQTIHQWPATLVQPVGSPLSLECTVEGTSNPNLYWYRQAAGRGLQLLFYSVGIGQISSEVPQNLSASRPQDRQFILSSKKLLLSDSGFYLCAWSGRYEQYFGPGTRLTVT.

J is TRBJ2-5 and V is TRBV7-9; 8 positions agree with TRBD2. Germline assignment: CDR1 SEHNR and CDR2 FQNEAQ (reference sequence). Trimming cost V 5 bases and J 0 bases; bases outside gene matches: 5. The CDR3 extends over 15 amino acids. CDR3 sequence: CASSRGGLDQETQYF. The CDR3 DNA follows: TGTGCCAGCAGCAGAGGGGGACTAGACCAAGAGACCCAGTACTTC.

This clone came up once. This chain joins TRBV5-5 and TRBJ2-4; D gene ambiguous. The germline V gene encodes CDR1 SGHKS and CDR2 YYEKEE (reference sequence). There are 16 residues in the CDR3. Trimming took 0 bases from V and 0 from J, leaving 10 bases between them. The CDR3 loop reads CASSLVGQVAKNIQYF. Here the CDR3 DNA reads TGTGCCAGCAGCTTGGTTGGGCAGGTAGCCAAAAACATTCAGTACTTC.

This clone occurred many times. The chain uses TRBV18 and TRBJ2-5; D remains ambiguous. The germline CDR1 and CDR2 sequences are KGHSH and LQKENI. Trimming removed 3 bases at V and 0 bases at J, with 2 bases between. The CDR3 totals 12 residues. CDR3 loop: CASSPYQETQYF. In DNA form, the CDR3 reads TGTGCCAGCTCACCCTACCAAGAGACCCAGTACTTC.

J is TRBJ2-7 and V is TRBV10-3; 10 positions agree with TRBD2. CDR1 is ENHRY, CDR2 SYGVKD, per germline. Trimming cost V 7 bases and J 3 bases; bases outside gene matches: 12. This CDR3 is built from 16 residues. DNA of the CDR3: TGTGCCATCACTAAATCAGCGGGAGGGCCAGGCTACGAGCAGTACTTC. This gives the protein CAITKSAGGPGYEQYF.